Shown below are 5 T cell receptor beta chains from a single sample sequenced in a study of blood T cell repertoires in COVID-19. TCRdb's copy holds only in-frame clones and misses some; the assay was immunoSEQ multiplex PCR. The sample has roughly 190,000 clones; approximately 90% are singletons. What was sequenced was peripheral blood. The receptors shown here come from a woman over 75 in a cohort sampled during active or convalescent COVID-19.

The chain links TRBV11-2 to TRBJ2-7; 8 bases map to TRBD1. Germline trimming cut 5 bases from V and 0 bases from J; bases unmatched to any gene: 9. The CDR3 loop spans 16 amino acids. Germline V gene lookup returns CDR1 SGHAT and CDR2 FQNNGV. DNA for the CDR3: TGTGCCAGCAGCCTGGGACAGGTTCTAAGCTCCTACGAGCAGTACTTC. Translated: CASSLGQVLSSYEQYF. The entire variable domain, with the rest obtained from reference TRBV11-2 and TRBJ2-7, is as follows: EAGVAQSPRYKIIEKRQSVAFWCNPISGHATLYWYQQILGQGPKLLIQFQNNGVVDDSQLPKDRFSAERLKGVDSTLKIQPAKLEDSAVYLCASSLGQVLSSYEQYFGPGTRLTVT.

The CDR3 sequence: CARKVPHDEHPRTGGTCGYTF. CDR3 DNA: TGTGCCAGGAAAGTTCCTCATGACGAACATCCAAGGACAGGGGGGACCTGTGGCTACACCTTC. The gene calls are TRBV12-1 and TRBJ1-2; the table's D gene call, TRBD1, was not cross checked with the DNA. TRBV12-1 is tagged as a pseudogene. The CDR3 consists of 21 residues.

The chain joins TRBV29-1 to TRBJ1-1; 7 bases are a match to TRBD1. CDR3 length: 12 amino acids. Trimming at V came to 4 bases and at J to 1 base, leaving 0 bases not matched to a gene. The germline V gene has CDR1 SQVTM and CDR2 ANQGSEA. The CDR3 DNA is TGCAGCGTTGGGGACAGGAACACTGAAGCTTTCTTT. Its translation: CSVGDRNTEAFF.

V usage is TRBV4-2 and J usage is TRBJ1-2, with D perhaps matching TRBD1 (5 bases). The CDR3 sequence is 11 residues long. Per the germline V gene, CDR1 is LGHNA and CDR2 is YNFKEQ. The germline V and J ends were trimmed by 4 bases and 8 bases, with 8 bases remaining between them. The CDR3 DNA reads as TGTGCCAGCAGCCCTCGACAGGGCTACACCTTC. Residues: CASSPRQGYTF.

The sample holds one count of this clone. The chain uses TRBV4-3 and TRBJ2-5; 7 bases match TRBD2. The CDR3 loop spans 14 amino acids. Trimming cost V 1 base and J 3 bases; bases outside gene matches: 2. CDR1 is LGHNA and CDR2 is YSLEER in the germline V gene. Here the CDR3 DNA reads TGCGCCAGCAGCCAAGGGACTAGGAAAGAGACCCAGTACTTC. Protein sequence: CASSQGTRKETQYF.